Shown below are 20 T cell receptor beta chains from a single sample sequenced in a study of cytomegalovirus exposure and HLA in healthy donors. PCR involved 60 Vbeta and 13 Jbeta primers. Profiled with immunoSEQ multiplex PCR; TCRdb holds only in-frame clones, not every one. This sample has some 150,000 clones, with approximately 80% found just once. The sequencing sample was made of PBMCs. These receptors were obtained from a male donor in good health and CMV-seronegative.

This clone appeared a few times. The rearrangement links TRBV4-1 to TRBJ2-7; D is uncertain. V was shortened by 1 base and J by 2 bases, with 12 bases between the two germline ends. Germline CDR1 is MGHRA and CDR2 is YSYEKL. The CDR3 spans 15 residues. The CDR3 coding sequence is TGCGCCAGCAGCCAAGTCGTACAGACAACCTACGAGCAGTACTTC. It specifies CASSQVVQTTYEQYF.

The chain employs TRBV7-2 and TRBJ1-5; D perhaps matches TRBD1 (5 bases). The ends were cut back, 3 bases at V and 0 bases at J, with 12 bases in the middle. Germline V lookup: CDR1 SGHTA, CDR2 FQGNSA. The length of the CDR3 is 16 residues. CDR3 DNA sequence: TGTGCCAGCAGCTTTAACTGGCAGGGTAGCAATCAGCCCCAGCATTTT. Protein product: CASSFNWQGSNQPQHF.

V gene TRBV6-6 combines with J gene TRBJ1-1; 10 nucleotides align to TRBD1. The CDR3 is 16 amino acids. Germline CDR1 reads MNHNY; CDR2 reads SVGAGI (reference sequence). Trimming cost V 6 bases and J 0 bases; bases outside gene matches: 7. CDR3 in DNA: TGTGCCAGCAGAAAAGGGACAGGGGCCATGAACACTGAAGCTTTCTTT. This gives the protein CASRKGTGAMNTEAFF.

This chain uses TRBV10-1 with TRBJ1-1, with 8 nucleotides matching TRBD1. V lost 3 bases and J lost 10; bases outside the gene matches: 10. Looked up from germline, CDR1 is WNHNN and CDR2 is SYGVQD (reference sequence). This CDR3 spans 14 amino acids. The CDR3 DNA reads TGCGCCAGCAGTGACAGGGGGCATGGCGCTGGAGCTTTCTTT. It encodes CASSDRGHGAGAFF.

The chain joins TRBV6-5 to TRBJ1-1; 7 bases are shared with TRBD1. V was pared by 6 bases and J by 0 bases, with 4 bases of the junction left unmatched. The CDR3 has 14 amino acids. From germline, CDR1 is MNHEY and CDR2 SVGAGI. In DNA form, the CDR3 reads TGTGCCAGCAGCTACAGGGGCATGAACACTGAAGCTTTCTTT. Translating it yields CASSYRGMNTEAFF.

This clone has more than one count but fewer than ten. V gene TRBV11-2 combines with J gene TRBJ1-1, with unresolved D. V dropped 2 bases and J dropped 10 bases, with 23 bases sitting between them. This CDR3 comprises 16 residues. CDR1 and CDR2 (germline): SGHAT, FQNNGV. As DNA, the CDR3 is TGTGCCAGCAGCTTATCTGCTGGACGCCCCGGGGTTAGAGCTTTCTTT. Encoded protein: CASSLSAGRPGVRAFF.

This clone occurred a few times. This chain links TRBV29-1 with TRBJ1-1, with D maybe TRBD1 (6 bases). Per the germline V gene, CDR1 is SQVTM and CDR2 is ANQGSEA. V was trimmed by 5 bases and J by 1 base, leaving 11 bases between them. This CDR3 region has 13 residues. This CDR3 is CSVTGLGNTEAFF. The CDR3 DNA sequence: TGCAGCGTTACAGGGCTTGGGAACACTGAAGCTTTCTTT.

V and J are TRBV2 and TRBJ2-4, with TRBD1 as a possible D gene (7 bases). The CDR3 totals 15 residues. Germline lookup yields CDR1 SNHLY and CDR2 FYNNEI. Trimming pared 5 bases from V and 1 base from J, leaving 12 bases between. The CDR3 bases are TGTGCCAGCAGTACTCAGGGGGGCGCCAAAAACATTCAGTACTTC. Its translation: CASSTQGGAKNIQYF. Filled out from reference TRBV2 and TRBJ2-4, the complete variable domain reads EPEVTQTPSHQVTQMGQEVILRCVPISNHLYFYWYRQILGQKVEFLVSFYNNEISEKSEIFDDQFSVERPDGSNFTLKIRSTKLEDSAMYFCASSTQGGAKNIQYFGAGTRLSVL.

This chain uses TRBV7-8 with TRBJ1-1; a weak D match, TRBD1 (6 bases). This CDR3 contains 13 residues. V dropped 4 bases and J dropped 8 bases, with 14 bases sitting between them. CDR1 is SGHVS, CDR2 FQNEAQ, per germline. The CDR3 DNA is TGTGCCAGCAGCTCGAACAGGGAGTCGGAAGCTTTCTTT. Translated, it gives CASSSNRESEAFF.

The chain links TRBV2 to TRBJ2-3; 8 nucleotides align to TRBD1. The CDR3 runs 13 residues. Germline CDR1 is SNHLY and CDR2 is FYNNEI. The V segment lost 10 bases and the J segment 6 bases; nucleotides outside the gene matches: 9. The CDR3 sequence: CATMDRELDTQYF. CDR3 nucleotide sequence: TGTGCCACCATGGACAGGGAGCTTGATACGCAGTATTTT.

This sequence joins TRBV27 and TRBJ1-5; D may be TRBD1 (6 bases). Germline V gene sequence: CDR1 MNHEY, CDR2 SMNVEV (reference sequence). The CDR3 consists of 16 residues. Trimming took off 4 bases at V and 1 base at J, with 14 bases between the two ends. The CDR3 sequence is CASSWGGGVSNQPQHF. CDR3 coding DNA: TGTGCCAGCAGTTGGGGAGGGGGTGTGAGCAATCAGCCCCAGCATTTT.

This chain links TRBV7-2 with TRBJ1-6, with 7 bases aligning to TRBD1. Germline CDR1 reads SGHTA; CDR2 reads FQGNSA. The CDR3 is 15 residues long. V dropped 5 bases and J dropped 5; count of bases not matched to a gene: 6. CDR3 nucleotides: TGTGCCAGCAGCCCTAACAGGGGTGATAATTCACCCCTCCACTTT. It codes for CASSPNRGDNSPLHF.

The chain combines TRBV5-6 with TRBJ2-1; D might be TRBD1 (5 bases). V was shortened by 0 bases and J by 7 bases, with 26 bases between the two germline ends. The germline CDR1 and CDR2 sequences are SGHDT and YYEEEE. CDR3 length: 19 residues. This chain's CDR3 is CASSLGRDRRNPFGNEQFF. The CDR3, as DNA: TGTGCCAGCAGCTTGGGCCGTGACAGACGAAACCCCTTCGGGAATGAGCAGTTCTTC.

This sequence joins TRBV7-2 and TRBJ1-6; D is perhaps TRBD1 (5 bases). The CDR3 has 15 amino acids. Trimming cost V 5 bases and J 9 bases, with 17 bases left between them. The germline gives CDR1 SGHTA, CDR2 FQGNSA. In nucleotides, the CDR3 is TGTGCCAGCAGCGGCGGACATTCGGTGGGTTCACCCCTCCACTTT. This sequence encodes CASSGGHSVGSPLHF.

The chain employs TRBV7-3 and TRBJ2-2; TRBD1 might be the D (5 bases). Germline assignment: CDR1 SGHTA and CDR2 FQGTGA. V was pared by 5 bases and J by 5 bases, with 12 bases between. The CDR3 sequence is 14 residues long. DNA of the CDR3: TGTGCCAGCAGCCATGGGGCAGTTACCGGGGAGCTGTTTTTT. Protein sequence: CASSHGAVTGELFF. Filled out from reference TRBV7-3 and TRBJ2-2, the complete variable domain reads GAGVSQTPSNKVTEKGKYVELRCDPISGHTALYWYRQSLGQGPEFLIYFQGTGAADDSGLPNDRFFAVRPEGSVSTLKIQRTERGDSAVYLCASSHGAVTGELFFGEGSRLTVL.

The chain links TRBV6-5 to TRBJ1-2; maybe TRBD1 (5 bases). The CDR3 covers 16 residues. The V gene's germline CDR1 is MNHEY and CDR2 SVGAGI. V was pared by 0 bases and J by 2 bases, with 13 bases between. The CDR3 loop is CASSYSAGPLNYGYTF. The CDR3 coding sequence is TGTGCCAGCAGTTACTCCGCAGGGCCCCTCAACTATGGCTACACCTTC.

CDR3 DNA sequence: TGCGCCAGCAGCCAAGATCTGAGGCTAGCGGGGTACTCCTACAATGAGCAGTTCTTC. As protein: CASSQDLRLAGYSYNEQFF. This chain links TRBV4-1 with TRBJ2-1; 9 nucleotides agree with TRBD2. V shed 0 bases, J shed 0 bases, and the junction held 9 bases outside the gene matches. Per the germline V gene, CDR1 is MGHRA and CDR2 is YSYEKL. CDR3 size: 19 residues.

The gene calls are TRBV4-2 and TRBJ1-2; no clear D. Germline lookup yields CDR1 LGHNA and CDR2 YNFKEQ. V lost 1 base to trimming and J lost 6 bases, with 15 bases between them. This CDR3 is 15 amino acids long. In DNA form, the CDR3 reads TGTGCCAGCAGCCAAGGTCTCGAATTCACGGATGGCTACACCTTC. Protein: CASSQGLEFTDGYTF.

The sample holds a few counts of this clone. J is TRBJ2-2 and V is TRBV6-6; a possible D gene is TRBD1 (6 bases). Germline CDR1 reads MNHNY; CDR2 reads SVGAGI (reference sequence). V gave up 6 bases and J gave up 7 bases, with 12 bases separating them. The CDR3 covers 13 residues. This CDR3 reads CASRKGGVGELFF. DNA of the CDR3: TGTGCCAGCAGAAAAGGGGGTGTCGGGGAGCTGTTTTTT.

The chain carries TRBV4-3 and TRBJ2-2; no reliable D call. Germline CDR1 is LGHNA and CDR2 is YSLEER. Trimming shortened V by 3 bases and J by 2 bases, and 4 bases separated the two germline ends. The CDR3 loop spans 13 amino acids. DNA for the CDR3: TGCGCCAGCAGCCAGGGCAACACCGGGGAGCTGTTTTTT. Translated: CASSQGNTGELFF.